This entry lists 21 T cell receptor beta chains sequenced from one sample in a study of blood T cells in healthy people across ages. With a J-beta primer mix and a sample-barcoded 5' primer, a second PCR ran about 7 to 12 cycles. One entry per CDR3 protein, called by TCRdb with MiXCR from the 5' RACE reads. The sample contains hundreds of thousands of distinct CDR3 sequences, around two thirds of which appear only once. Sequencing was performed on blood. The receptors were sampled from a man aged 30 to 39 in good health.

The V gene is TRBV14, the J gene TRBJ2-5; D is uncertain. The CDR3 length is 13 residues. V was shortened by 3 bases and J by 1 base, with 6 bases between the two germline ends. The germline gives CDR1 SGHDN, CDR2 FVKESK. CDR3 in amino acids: CASSQSVQETQYF. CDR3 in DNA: TGTGCCAGCAGCCAGAGCGTCCAAGAGACCCAGTACTTC.

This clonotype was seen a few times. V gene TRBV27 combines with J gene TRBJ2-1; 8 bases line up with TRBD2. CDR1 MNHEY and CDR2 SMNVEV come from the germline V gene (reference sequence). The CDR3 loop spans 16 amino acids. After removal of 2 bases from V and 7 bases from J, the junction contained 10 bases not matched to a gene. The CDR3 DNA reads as TGTGCCAGCAGTTTACGTTCCGGGGGGGGCAGAAATGAGCAGTTCTTC. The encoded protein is CASSLRSGGGRNEQFF.

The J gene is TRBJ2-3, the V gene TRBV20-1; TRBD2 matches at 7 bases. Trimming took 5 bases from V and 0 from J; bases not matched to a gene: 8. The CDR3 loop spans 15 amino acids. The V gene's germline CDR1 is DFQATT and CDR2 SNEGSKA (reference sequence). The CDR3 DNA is TGCAGTGCTCCGCCGGGACTACTTAGCACAGATACGCAGTATTTT. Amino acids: CSAPPGLLSTDTQYF.

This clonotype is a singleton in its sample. CDR3 loop: CASSQADSLREQYF. The CDR3 DNA sequence: TGTGCCAGCAGCCAGGCGGACTCGTTACGCGAGCAGTACTTC. The V gene is TRBV3-1, the J gene TRBJ2-4; weak D call: TRBD2 (5 bases). The J call is in doubt because the DNA end fits TRBJ2-7 better. This CDR3 contains 14 residues. Germline V gene sequence: CDR1 LGHDT, CDR2 YNNKEL (reference sequence).

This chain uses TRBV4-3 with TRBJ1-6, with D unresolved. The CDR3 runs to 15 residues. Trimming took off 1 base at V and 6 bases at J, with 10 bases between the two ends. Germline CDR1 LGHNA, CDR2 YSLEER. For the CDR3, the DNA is TGCGCCAGCAGCCAAGGGGTGAACCTTAATTCACCCCTCCACTTT. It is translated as CASSQGVNLNSPLHF.

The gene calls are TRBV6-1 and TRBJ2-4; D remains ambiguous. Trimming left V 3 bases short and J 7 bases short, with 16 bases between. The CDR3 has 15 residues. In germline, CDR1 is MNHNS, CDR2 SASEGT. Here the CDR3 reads CASSDVGASLNIQYF. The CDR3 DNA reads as TGTGCCAGCAGTGACGTCGGAGCGAGTCTGAACATTCAGTACTTC.

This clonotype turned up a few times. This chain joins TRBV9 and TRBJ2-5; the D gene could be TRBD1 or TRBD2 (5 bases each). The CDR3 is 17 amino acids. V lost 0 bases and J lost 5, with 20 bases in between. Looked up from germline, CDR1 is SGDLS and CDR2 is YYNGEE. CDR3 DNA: TGTGCCAGCAGCGTAGGGGCCGGGGCAGGGTCAGCGGAGACCCAGTACTTC. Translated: CASSVGAGAGSAETQYF.

CDR3 DNA sequence: TGCGCCAGCAGCCAAGAACACACGGGCAGGATCAATGGCTACACCTTC. Its translation is CASSQEHTGRINGYTF. V gene TRBV4-3 combines with J gene TRBJ1-2; no clear D. The CDR3 consists of 16 residues. V gave up 0 bases and J gave up 6 bases, with 17 bases separating them. The germline CDR1 and CDR2 sequences are LGHNA and YSLEER.

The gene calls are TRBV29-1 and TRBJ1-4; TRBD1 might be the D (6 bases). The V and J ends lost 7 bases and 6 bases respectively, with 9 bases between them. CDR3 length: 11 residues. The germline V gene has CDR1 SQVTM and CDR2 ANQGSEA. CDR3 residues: CSGGQYEKLFF. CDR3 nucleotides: TGCAGCGGAGGACAGTATGAAAAACTGTTTTTT.

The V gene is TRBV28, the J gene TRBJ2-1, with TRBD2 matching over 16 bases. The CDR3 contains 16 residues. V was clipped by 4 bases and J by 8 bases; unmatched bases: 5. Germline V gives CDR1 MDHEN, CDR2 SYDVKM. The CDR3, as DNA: TGTGCCAGCAGTTCCGGGACTAGCGGGGGGGCCGATGAGCAGTTCTTC. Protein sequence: CASSSGTSGGADEQFF. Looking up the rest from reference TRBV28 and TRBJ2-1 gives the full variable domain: DVKVTQSSRYLVKRTGEKVFLECVQDMDHENMFWYRQDPGLGLRLIYFSYDVKMKEKGDIPEGYSVSREKKERFSLILESASTNQTSMYLCASSSGTSGGADEQFFGPGTRLTVL.

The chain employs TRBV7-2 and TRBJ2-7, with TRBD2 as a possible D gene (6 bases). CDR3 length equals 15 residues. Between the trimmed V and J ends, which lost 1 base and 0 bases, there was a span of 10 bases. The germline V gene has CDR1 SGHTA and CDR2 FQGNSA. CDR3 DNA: TGTGCCAGCAGCTTAGGGGGGGACCGCTCCTACGAGCAGTACTTC. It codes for CASSLGGDRSYEQYF. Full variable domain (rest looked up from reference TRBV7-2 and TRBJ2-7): GAGVSQSPSNKVTEKGKDVELRCDPISGHTALYWYRQSLGQGLEFLIYFQGNSAPDKSGLPSDRFSAERTGGSVSTLTIQRTQQEDSAVYLCASSLGGDRSYEQYFGPGTRLTVT.

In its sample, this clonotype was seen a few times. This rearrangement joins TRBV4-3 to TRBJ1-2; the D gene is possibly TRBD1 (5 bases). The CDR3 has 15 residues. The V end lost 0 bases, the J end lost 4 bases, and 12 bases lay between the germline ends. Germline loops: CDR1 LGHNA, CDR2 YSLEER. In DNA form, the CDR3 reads TGCGCCAGCAGCCAAGAGATGGACACTAGCTATGGCTACACCTTC. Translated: CASSQEMDTSYGYTF.

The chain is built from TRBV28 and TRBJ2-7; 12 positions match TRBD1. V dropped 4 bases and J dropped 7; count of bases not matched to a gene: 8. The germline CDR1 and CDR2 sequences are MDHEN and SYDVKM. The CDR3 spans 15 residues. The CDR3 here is CASSSGQGAANEQYF. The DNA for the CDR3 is TGTGCCAGCAGTTCGGGACAGGGGGCGGCTAATGAGCAGTACTTC.

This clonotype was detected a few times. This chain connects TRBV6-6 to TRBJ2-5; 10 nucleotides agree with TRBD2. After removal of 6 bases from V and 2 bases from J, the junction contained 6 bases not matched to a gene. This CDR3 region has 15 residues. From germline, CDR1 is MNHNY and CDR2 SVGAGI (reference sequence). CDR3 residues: CASRDSGGPQETQYF. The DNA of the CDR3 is TGTGCCAGCAGGGATAGCGGGGGGCCACAAGAGACCCAGTACTTC.

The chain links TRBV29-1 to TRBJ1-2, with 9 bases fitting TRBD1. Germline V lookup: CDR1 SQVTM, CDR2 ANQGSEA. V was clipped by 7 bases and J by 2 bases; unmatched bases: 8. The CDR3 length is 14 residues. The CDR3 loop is CSAPGTGFNYGYTF. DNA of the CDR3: TGCAGCGCGCCCGGGACAGGGTTCAACTATGGCTACACCTTC.

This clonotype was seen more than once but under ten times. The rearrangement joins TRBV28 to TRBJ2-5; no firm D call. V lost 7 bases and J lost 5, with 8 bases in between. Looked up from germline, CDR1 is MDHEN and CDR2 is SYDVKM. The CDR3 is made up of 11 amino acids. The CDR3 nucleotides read TGTGCCAGCACCTCAGTGGAGACCCAGTACTTC. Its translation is CASTSVETQYF.

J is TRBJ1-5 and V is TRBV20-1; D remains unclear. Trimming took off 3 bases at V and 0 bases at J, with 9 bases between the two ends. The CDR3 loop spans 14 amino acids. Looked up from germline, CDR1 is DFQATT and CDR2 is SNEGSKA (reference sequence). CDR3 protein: CSARRRDSNQPQHF. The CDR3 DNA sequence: TGCAGTGCTAGGCGCAGAGATAGCAATCAGCCCCAGCATTTT.

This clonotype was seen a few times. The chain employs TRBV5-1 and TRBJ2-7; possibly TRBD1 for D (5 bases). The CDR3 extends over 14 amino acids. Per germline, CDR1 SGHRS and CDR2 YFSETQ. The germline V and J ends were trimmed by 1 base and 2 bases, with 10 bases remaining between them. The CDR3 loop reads CASSLTDTTYEQYF. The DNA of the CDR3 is TGCGCCAGCAGCTTGACGGACACAACCTACGAGCAGTACTTC.

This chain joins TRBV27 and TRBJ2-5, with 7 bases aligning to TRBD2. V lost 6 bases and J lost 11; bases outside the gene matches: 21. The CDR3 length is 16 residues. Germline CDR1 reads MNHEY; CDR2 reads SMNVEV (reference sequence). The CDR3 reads CASRLGGSSYYNEQYF. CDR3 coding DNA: TGTGCCAGCAGACTGGGGGGGTCATCCTACTACAATGAGCAGTACTTC.

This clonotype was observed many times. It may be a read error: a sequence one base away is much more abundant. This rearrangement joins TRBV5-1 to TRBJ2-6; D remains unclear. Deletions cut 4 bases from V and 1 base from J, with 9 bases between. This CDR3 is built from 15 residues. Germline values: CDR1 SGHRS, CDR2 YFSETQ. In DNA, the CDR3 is TGCGCCAGCAGCCCGCATTGTTCTGGGGCCAACGTCCTGACTTTC. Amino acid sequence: CASSPHCSGANVLTF.

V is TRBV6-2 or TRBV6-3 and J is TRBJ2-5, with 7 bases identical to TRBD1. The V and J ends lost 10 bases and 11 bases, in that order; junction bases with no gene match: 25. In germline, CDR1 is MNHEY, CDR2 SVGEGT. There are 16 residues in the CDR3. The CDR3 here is CAISRPGTALHNEQYF. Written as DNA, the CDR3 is TGTGCCATCTCTAGACCCGGGACAGCTCTTCACAATGAACAGTACTTC.